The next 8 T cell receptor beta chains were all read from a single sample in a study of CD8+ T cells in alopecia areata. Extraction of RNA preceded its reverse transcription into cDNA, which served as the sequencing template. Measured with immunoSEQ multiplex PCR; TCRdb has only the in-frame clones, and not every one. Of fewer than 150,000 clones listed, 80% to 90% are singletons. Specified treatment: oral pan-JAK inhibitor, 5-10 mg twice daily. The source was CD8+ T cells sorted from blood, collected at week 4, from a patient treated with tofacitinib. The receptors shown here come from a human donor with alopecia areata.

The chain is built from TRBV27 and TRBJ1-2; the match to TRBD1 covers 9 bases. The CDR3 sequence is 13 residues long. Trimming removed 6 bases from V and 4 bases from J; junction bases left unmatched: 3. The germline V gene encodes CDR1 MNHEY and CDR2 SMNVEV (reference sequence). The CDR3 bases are TGTGCCAGCAGCACGACAGGGGGCTATGGCTACACCTTC. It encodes CASSTTGGYGYTF.

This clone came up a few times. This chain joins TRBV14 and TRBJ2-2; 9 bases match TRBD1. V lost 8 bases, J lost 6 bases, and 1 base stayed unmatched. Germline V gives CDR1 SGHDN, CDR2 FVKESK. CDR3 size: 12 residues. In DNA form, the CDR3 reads TGTGCCAGCGGACAGGGGTCCGGGGAGCTGTTTTTT. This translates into CASGQGSGELFF. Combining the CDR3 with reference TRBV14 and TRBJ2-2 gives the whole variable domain EAGVTQFPSHSVIEKGQTVTLRCDPISGHDNLYWYRRVMGKEIKFLLHFVKESKQDESGMPNNRFLAERTGGTYSTLKVQPAELEDSGVYFCASGQGSGELFFGEGSRLTVL.

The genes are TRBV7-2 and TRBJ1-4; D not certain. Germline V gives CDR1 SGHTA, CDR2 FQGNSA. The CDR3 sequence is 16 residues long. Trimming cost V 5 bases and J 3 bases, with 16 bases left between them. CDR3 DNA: TGTGCCAGCAGCGCGATTTCTCGAGCGGCTAATGAAAAACTGTTTTTT. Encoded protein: CASSAISRAANEKLFF.

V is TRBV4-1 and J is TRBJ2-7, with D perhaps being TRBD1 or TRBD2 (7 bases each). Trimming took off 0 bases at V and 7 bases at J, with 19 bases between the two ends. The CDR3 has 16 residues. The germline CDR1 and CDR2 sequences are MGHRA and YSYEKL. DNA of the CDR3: TGCGCCAGCAGCCAAGATGCGGCAGGGGGGGTGGTAGAGCAGTACTTC. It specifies CASSQDAAGGVVEQYF.

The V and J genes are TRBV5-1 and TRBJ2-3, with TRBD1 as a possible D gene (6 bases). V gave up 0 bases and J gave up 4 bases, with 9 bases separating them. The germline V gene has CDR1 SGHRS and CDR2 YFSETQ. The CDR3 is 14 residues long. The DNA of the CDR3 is TGCGCCAGCAGCTTGGTGACAGGCCCAGATACGCAGTATTTT. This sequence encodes CASSLVTGPDTQYF.

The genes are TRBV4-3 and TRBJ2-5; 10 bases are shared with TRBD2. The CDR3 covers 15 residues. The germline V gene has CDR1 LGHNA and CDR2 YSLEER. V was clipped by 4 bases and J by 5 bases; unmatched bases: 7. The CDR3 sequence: CASSRGSGGGETQYF. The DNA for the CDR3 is TGCGCCAGCAGCCGAGGAAGCGGGGGGGGCGAGACCCAGTACTTC.

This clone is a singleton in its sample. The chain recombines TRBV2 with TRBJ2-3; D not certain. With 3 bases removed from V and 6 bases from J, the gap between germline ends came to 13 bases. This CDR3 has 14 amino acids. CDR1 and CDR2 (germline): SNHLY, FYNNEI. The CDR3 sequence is CASSDTERIDTQYF. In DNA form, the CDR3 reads TGTGCCAGCAGTGACACGGAAAGGATCGATACGCAGTATTTT. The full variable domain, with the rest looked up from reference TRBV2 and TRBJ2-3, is EPEVTQTPSHQVTQMGQEVILRCVPISNHLYFYWYRQILGQKVEFLVSFYNNEISEKSEIFDDQFSVERPDGSNFTLKIRSTKLEDSAMYFCASSDTERIDTQYFGPGTRLTVL.

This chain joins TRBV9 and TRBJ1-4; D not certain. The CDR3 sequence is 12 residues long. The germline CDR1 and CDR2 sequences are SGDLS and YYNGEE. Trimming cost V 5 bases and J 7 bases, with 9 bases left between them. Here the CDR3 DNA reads TGTGCCAGCAGTGCTAAGGGTGAAAAACTGTTTTTT. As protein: CASSAKGEKLFF.